The clone carrying this T cell receptor beta chain was detected only once. Antigen specificity is unknown. CD4+ cell separation produced CD45RA+ naive and CD45RA-negative memory subsets. As originally analysed: Without quality scores, immunoSEQ junctional reads could not be filtered like full-length reads. The method was immunoSEQ multiplex PCR; TCRdb's version includes in-frame clones alone and lacks a portion of them. V and J calls and clone size follow that table, whereas D and trimming were derived from the DNA. The sample has about 1 million clones, about 80% seen once. These data come from a study of shared clonotypes between healthy human individuals. The study, taken as a whole, reports: The four-donor shared clonotypes exceeded non-shared clonotypes in generation probability, with non-shared ones scoring lower. Rarefaction demonstrated incomplete sorted-subset sequencing despite large depth.

The CDR3 sequence is 16 residues long. CDR1 and CDR2 (germline): SGHNT, YYREEE (reference sequence). V lost 4 bases to trimming and J lost 4 bases, with 18 bases between them. This TCR was sampled from a man aged 18 to 29 in good health. Some clones in this sample may be carry-over from other donors' samples. The specimen sequenced was memory CD4+ T cells from PBMCs. The subset here: CD45RA-negative fraction. The V gene is TRBV5-4, the J gene TRBJ2-4; D is ambiguous. The CDR3 sequence: CASSPGEGRSKNIQYF. CDR3 coding DNA: TGTGCCAGCAGCCCTGGAGAAGGTCGGAGTAAAAACATTCAGTACTTC.